The sequence of this T cell receptor beta chain was determined in a study of sequential checkpoint blockade in melanoma. CDR3 length equals 14 residues. CDR1 is WSHSY, CDR2 SAAADI, per germline. V lost 3 bases to trimming and J lost 0 bases, with 8 bases between them. Clones were sequenced by immunoSEQ multiplex PCR, and TCRdb holds only the in-frame ones, with some missing. Of around 20,000 clones listed, roughly 80% are singletons. The treatment: randomized to nivolumab then ipilimumab (arm A) or the reverse (arm B). Patients had received no earlier DNA-damaging chemotherapy. The chain has TRBV10-2 and TRBJ1-1; no reliable D call. The receptor's source is a human donor with melanoma. The material was CD8+ T cells sorted from blood (inferred from file names), obtained from a patient given nivolumab and ipilimumab in sequence. The CDR3 nucleotides read TGCGCCAGCAGTGACAGTTATATGAACACTGAAGCTTTCTTT. This translates into CASSDSYMNTEAFF.